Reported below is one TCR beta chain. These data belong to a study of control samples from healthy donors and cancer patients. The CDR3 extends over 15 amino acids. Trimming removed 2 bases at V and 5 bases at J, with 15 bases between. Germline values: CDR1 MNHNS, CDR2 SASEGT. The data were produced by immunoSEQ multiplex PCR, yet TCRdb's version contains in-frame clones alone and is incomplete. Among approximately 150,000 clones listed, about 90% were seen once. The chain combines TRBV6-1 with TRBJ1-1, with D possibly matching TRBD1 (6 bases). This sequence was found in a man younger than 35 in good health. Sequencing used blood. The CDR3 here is CASSENGGAETEAFF. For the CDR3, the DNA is TGTGCCAGCAGTGAAAATGGGGGGGCAGAGACTGAAGCTTTCTTT.